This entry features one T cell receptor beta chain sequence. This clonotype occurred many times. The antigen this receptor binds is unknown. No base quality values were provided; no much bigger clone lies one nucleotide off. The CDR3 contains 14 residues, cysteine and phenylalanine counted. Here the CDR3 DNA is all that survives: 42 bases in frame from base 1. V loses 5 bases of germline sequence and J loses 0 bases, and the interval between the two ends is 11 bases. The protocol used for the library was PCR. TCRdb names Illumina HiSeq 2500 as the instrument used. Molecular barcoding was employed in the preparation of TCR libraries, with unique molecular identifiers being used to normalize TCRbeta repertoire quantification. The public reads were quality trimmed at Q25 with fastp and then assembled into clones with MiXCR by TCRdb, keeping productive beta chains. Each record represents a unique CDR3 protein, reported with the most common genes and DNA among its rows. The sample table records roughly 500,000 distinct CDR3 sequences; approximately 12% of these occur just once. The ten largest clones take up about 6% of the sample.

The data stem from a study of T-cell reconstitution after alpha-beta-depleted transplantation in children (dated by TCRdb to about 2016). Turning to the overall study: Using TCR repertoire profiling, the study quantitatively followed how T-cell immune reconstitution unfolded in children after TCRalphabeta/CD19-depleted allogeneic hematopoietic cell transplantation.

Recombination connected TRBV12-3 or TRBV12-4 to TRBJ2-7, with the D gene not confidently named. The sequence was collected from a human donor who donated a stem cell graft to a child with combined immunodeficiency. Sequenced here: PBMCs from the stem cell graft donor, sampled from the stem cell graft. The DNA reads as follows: TGTGCCAGCAGTCCCCTAAGAAACTCCTACGAGCAGTACTTC. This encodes CASSPLRNSYEQYF.